The rows below give T cell receptor beta chains drawn from one sample of a study of blood T cell repertoires in COVID-19. Sequencing used immunoSEQ multiplex PCR; TCRdb keeps in-frame clones, though not all of them. The sample has 250,000 to 300,000 clones, around 89% seen once; the top ten hold approximately 4.2%. Sequencing was done on a sample of peripheral blood. The receptor set was obtained from a man aged 35-49 years with acute or convalescent COVID-19. The CDR3 runs from the conserved cysteine through the conserved F or W. The D gene is left open where the match is weak. The listing skips clone size in some rows; elsewhere it reads once, few, many or a size class.

D: TRBD1; J: TRBJ1-2; size: .; V: TRBV11-1; CDR3: CASSPGQGGDYGYTF; DNA: TGTGCCAGCAGCCCCGGACAGGGAGGAGACTATGGCTACACCTTC
D: .; J: TRBJ2-1; size: .; V: TRBV19; CDR3: CASSISRGAHNEQFF; DNA: TGTGCCAGTAGTATATCCAGGGGGGCACACAATGAGCAGTTCTTC
D: TRBD1; J: TRBJ1-1; size: once; V: TRBV14; CDR3: CASSLNYRDRGSRSTEAFF; DNA: TGTGCCAGCAGCCTTAATTACCGGGACAGGGGGAGCAGGAGCACTGAAGCTTTCTTT
D: .; J: TRBJ1-1; size: .; V: TRBV7-7; CDR3: CASSLVDRHTEAFF; DNA: TGTGCCAGCAGCTTAGTTGACAGACACACTGAAGCTTTCTTT
D: TRBD1; J: TRBJ1-4; size: .; V: TRBV6-5; CDR3: CASSYARTGGNEKLFF; DNA: TGTGCCAGCAGTTACGCAAGGACAGGGGGAAATGAAAAACTGTTTTTT
D: .; J: TRBJ2-1; size: .; V: TRBV5-4; CDR3: CASSLGRGAPYNEQFF; DNA: TGTGCCAGCAGCTTGGGTCGGGGGGCTCCTTACAATGAGCAGTTCTTC
D: .; J: TRBJ2-3; size: .; V: TRBV27; CDR3: CASFKRDIRTDTQYF; DNA: TGTGCCAGCTTCAAACGGGACATACGCACAGATACGCAGTATTTT
D: TRBD2; J: TRBJ2-1; size: .; V: TRBV30; CDR3: CAWRLAGGPGEQFF; DNA: TGTGCCTGGAGGTTAGCGGGGGGGCCCGGTGAGCAGTTCTTC
D: .; J: TRBJ1-1; size: once; V: TRBV30; CDR3: CAWSLQGNTEAFF; DNA: TGTGCCTGGAGTCTTCAGGGAAACACTGAAGCTTTCTTT
D: .; J: TRBJ2-5; size: .; V: TRBV19; CDR3: CASSMHRVVETQYF; DNA: TGTGCCAGTAGTATGCACAGGGTGGTAGAGACCCAGTACTTC
D: TRBD1; J: TRBJ2-7; size: .; V: TRBV6-5; CDR3: CASSLSGQGKEQYF; DNA: TGTGCCAGCAGTTTGTCTGGACAGGGGAAGGAGCAGTACTTC
D: .; J: TRBJ1-1; size: .; V: TRBV3-1/TRBV3-2; CDR3: CASSQVRAEAFF; DNA: TGTGCCAGCAGCCAAGTGAGAGCTGAAGCTTTCTTT
D: .; J: TRBJ2-7; size: .; V: TRBV6-6; CDR3: CASSPSPGYEQYF; DNA: TGTGCCAGCAGTCCCTCACCGGGCTACGAGCAGTACTTC
D: .; J: TRBJ1-2; size: .; V: TRBV30; CDR3: CAWSSLGAGAYGYTF; DNA: TGTGCCTGGAGTTCTCTCGGGGCAGGGGCCTATGGCTACACCTTC
D: .; J: TRBJ1-1; size: .; V: TRBV5-1; CDR3: CASSGGDIMNTEAFF; DNA: TGCGCCAGCAGCGGGGGGGACATCATGAACACTGAAGCTTTCTTT
D: TRBD1; J: TRBJ2-7; size: .; V: TRBV7-6; CDR3: CASSFGTGDDEQYF; DNA: TGTGCCAGCAGCTTCGGGACAGGGGATGACGAGCAGTACTTC
D: TRBD1; J: TRBJ1-2; size: .; V: TRBV2; CDR3: CASNLQGAVGYTF; DNA: TGTGCCAGCAACTTACAGGGGGCGGTTGGCTACACCTTC
D: TRBD1; J: TRBJ2-7; size: once; V: TRBV30; CDR3: CAWRVAGTGVYEQYF; DNA: TGTGCCTGGAGAGTGGCGGGGACAGGGGTTTACGAGCAGTACTTC
D: .; J: TRBJ1-1; size: .; V: TRBV9; CDR3: CASSVGTGREAFF; DNA: TGTGCCAGCAGCGTCGGGACCGGGAGAGAAGCTTTCTTT
D: .; J: TRBJ2-7; size: .; V: TRBV21-1; CDR3: CASSIPRQGKSYEQYF; DNA: TGTGCCAGCAGCATCCCCAGACAGGGAAAGTCCTACGAGCAGTACTTC
D: .; J: TRBJ1-2; size: .; V: TRBV6-6; CDR3: CASSSQGGYGYTF; DNA: TGTGCCAGCAGTTCGCAGGGCGGCTATGGCTACACCTTC
D: .; J: TRBJ2-1; size: .; V: TRBV7-2; CDR3: CASSLAAILNEQFF; DNA: TGTGCCAGCAGCTTAGCCGCTATTTTGAATGAGCAGTTCTTC
D: .; J: TRBJ1-6; size: .; V: TRBV6-5; CDR3: CASSSGASWDSPLHF; DNA: TGTGCCAGCAGTTCTGGGGCCTCATGGGATTCACCCCTCCACTTT
D: .; J: TRBJ1-1; size: .; V: TRBV7-6; CDR3: CASSLPGALNTEAFF; DNA: TGTGCCAGCAGTTTACCAGGGGCCTTGAACACTGAAGCTTTCTTT
D: .; J: TRBJ2-7; size: .; V: TRBV6-5; CDR3: CASRDSGTGYEQYF; DNA: TGTGCCAGCAGAGACTCCGGTACGGGCTACGAGCAGTACTTC
D: TRBD1; J: TRBJ2-1; size: .; V: TRBV11-3; CDR3: CASSLGTGEYNEQFF; DNA: TGTGCCAGCAGCCTTGGGACAGGGGAGTACAATGAGCAGTTCTTC